A selection of T cell receptor beta chains follows, all from one sample in a study of PD-L1 blockade in urothelial cancer. Sequencing used immunoSEQ multiplex PCR; TCRdb keeps in-frame clones, though not all of them. The sample holds about 22,000 clones, under 95% seen once. The specimen comprised PBMCs, sampled around atezolizumab (anti-PD-L1) treatment. These TCRs come from an older woman with urothelial cancer. The CDR3 runs from the conserved cysteine through the conserved F or W. A D gene is named only where the DNA matches it firmly. Clone size is stated in some rows and not others, as once, few, many or a class when expanded.

>TRBV27|-|TRBD1|TRBJ2-7
TGTGCCAGCAGTCGCCTCGGGACAGACCCTTACGAGCAGTACTTC
CASSRLGTDPYEQYF
>TRBV29-1|-|TRBD1|TRBJ2-7
TGCAGCGCTTGGACAGGGCTGGCCTACGAGCAGTACTTC
CSAWTGLAYEQYF
>TRBV7-8|-|TRBD2|TRBJ2-1
TGTGCCAGCAGCCCCCGACTAGCCAGGCATGAGCAGTTCTTC
CASSPRLARHEQFF
>TRBV6-1|once|-|TRBJ1-2
TGTGCCAGCAGTGAAGTGTTCACTCGAGGGGGCTACACCTTC
CASSEVFTRGGYTF
>TRBV7-8|-|-|TRBJ1-5
TGTGCCAGCAGCTTAGGCCCCAGGGGAGGCAATCAGCCCCAGCATTTT
CASSLGPRGGNQPQHF
>TRBV5-1|-|-|TRBJ2-3
TGCGCCAGCAGCTTGGTTTGGACACTAAGCACAGATACGCAGTATTTT
CASSLVWTLSTDTQYF
>TRBV27|-|-|TRBJ2-7
TGTGCCAGCAGTCAGTCGCGGTGGGGGCTCTACGAGCAGTACTTC
CASSQSRWGLYEQYF
>TRBV7-9|-|-|TRBJ2-7
TGTGCCAGCAGCCCGGGAGGGGGCGCTTACTACGAGCAGTACTTC
CASSPGGGAYYEQYF
>TRBV27|-|TRBD2|TRBJ2-3
TGTGCCAGCAGTTTACGTATACCACACCAGGGGAGTAGCGGGGGGGCCGAAGATACGCAGTATTTT
CASSLRIPHQGSSGGAEDTQYF
>TRBV28|-|TRBD1|TRBJ1-5
TGTGCCAGCATCCCCCCGCAGGGGGCCGAAACCCACAATCAGCCCCAGCATTTT
CASIPPQGAETHNQPQHF
>TRBV19|-|-|TRBJ2-1
TGTGCCAGCACGCGAGGGAGCTCCTACAATGAGCAGTTCTTC
CASTRGSSYNEQFF
>TRBV11-2|-|TRBD2|TRBJ2-7
TGTGCCAGCAGCCCTCTAGCGGGGGGGAGGAACGAGCAGTACTTC
CASSPLAGGRNEQYF
>TRBV5-1|medium-sized|-|TRBJ1-2
TGCGCCAGCAGCTTGAGACAGATCTATGGCTACACCTTC
CASSLRQIYGYTF
>TRBV7-9|-|-|TRBJ2-3
TGTGCCAGCAGCAAAGGGAGAACCAGCACAGATACGCAGTATTTT
CASSKGRTSTDTQYF
>TRBV2|-|TRBD1|TRBJ2-1
TGTGCCAGCAGCCCCGGACAGGGGACCGGTCAGAATGAGCAGTTCTTC
CASSPGQGTGQNEQFF
>TRBV10-3|-|-|TRBJ2-7
TGTGCCATCAGAGCCCGGTCAGGGGACTCCTACGAGCAGTACTTC
CAIRARSGDSYEQYF
>TRBV6-5|-|TRBD1|TRBJ2-7
TGTGCCAGCAGTTACTCCCCGACAGGGGACTACGAGCAGTACTTC
CASSYSPTGDYEQYF
>TRBV5-1|once|TRBD1|TRBJ1-4
TGCGCCAGCAGCGCAATGACAGGGAGCGTTGAAAAACTGTTTTTT
CASSAMTGSVEKLFF